The rows below give T cell receptor beta chains drawn from one sample of a study of cytotoxic CD8 clonotypes in ibrutinib-treated CLL. Clones were read by immunoSEQ multiplex PCR, and TCRdb kept only the in-frame ones, dropping some. The sample contains around 25,000 clones, about 72% of which appear only once. The specimen comprised PBMCs, sampled after 24 months of ibrutinib treatment. The receptors come from a human donor with chronic lymphocytic leukemia. Both conserved end residues are part of each CDR3. A D gene is named only where the DNA matches it firmly. The size field is filled for only some rows; it gives once, few, many or a size class.

cdr3_aa: CASSFNRGQDTEAFF
cdr3_nt: TGTGCCAGCAGCTTTAACAGGGGGCAGGACACTGAAGCTTTCTTT
j_call: TRBJ1-1
v_call: TRBV5-4
clone_size: once
d_call: TRBD1

cdr3_aa: CASSLTGGEIEKLFF
cdr3_nt: TGTGCCAGCAGTCTAACAGGGGGCGAGATTGAAAAACTGTTTTTT
j_call: TRBJ1-4
v_call: TRBV27
clone_size: .
d_call: TRBD1

cdr3_aa: CATSRDNQGSYEQYF
cdr3_nt: TGTGCCACCAGCAGAGATAATCAGGGGTCCTACGAGCAGTACTTC
j_call: TRBJ2-7
v_call: TRBV15
clone_size: .
d_call: .

cdr3_aa: CSAGDRINTGELFF
cdr3_nt: TGCAGCGCAGGAGACAGGATCAACACCGGGGAGCTGTTTTTT
j_call: TRBJ2-2
v_call: TRBV29-1
clone_size: few
d_call: .

cdr3_aa: CASSKVGTTFGSPLHF
cdr3_nt: TGTGCCAGCAGCAAAGTGGGGACAACCTTCGGTTCACCCCTCCACTTT
j_call: TRBJ1-6
v_call: TRBV21-1
clone_size: .
d_call: .

cdr3_aa: CASRISAGQETQYF
cdr3_nt: TGTGCCAGCAGGATCTCGGCGGGGCAAGAGACCCAGTACTTC
j_call: TRBJ2-5
v_call: TRBV2
clone_size: few
d_call: .

cdr3_aa: CAISESSSRSSYEQYF
cdr3_nt: TGTGCCATCAGTGAGTCGTCGTCCCGCTCCTCCTACGAGCAGTACTTC
j_call: TRBJ2-7
v_call: TRBV10-3
clone_size: .
d_call: .

cdr3_aa: CASSSSPGRKQETQYF
cdr3_nt: TGCGCCAGCAGCTCCAGTCCCGGACGGAAACAAGAGACCCAGTACTTC
j_call: TRBJ2-5
v_call: TRBV5-1
clone_size: .
d_call: .

cdr3_aa: CASSAGQGYTGELFF
cdr3_nt: TGCGCCAGCAGTGCGGGACAGGGTTACACCGGGGAGCTGTTTTTT
j_call: TRBJ2-2
v_call: TRBV10-1
clone_size: .
d_call: TRBD1

cdr3_aa: CSVEGPGRDTEAFF
cdr3_nt: TGCAGCGTTGAAGGGCCGGGACGGGACACTGAAGCTTTCTTT
j_call: TRBJ1-1
v_call: TRBV29-1
clone_size: .
d_call: .

cdr3_aa: CASSLSLGTYEQYF
cdr3_nt: TGTGCCAGCAGCTTATCTCTCGGGACCTACGAGCAGTACTTC
j_call: TRBJ2-7
v_call: TRBV7-9
clone_size: once
d_call: .

cdr3_aa: CAWSNGPKAYEQYF
cdr3_nt: TGTGCCTGGAGTAATGGCCCTAAGGCCTACGAGCAGTACTTC
j_call: TRBJ2-7
v_call: TRBV30
clone_size: many
d_call: .

cdr3_aa: CASSDTDRGGFNQPQHF
cdr3_nt: TGCGCCAGCAGTGACACGGACAGGGGGGGATTCAATCAGCCCCAGCATTTT
j_call: TRBJ1-5
v_call: TRBV10-2
clone_size: .
d_call: TRBD1

cdr3_aa: CSVLGQNTEAFF
cdr3_nt: TGCAGCGTTTTGGGACAGAACACTGAAGCTTTCTTT
j_call: TRBJ1-1
v_call: TRBV29-1
clone_size: .
d_call: .

cdr3_aa: CAISESTGGENTEAFF
cdr3_nt: TGTGCCATCAGTGAGTCGACGGGGGGCGAGAACACTGAAGCTTTCTTT
j_call: TRBJ1-1
v_call: TRBV10-3
clone_size: .
d_call: .

cdr3_aa: CASSLVGGGEQYF
cdr3_nt: TGTGCCAGCAGCTTGGTGGGGGGTGGCGAGCAGTACTTC
j_call: TRBJ2-7
v_call: TRBV7-9
clone_size: few
d_call: .

cdr3_aa: CASSQDTGTSSYGYTF
cdr3_nt: TGTGCCAGCAGCCAAGATACTGGTACGAGTTCCTATGGCTACACCTTC
j_call: TRBJ1-2
v_call: TRBV4-2
clone_size: medium-sized
d_call: .

cdr3_aa: CASSPRGEGPTYEQYF
cdr3_nt: TGTGCCAGCAGCCCCAGAGGGGAGGGGCCGACCTACGAGCAGTACTTC
j_call: TRBJ2-7
v_call: TRBV7-8
clone_size: .
d_call: TRBD2

cdr3_aa: CASSQQGSKSGELFF
cdr3_nt: TGCGCCAGCAGCCAACAGGGATCTAAGTCCGGGGAGCTGTTTTTT
j_call: TRBJ2-2
v_call: TRBV4-1
clone_size: .
d_call: .

cdr3_aa: CAISESGQIILYEQYF
cdr3_nt: TGTGCCATCAGTGAGTCAGGCCAGATAATTTTGTACGAGCAGTACTTC
j_call: TRBJ2-7
v_call: TRBV10-3
clone_size: .
d_call: .

cdr3_aa: CASSLLRGQDGYTF
cdr3_nt: TGTGCCAGCAGCTTACTACGGGGACAGGATGGCTACACCTTC
j_call: TRBJ1-2
v_call: TRBV11-1
clone_size: .
d_call: TRBD1

cdr3_aa: CAMGVPSTDTQYF
cdr3_nt: TGTGCCATGGGCGTGCCTAGCACAGATACGCAGTATTTT
j_call: TRBJ2-3
v_call: TRBV2
clone_size: few
d_call: .

cdr3_aa: CAWSVILNTEAFF
cdr3_nt: TGTGCCTGGAGTGTAATCCTGAACACTGAAGCTTTCTTT
j_call: TRBJ1-1
v_call: TRBV30
clone_size: .
d_call: .

cdr3_aa: CASSQDPRESYEQYF
cdr3_nt: TGCGCCAGCAGCCAAGATCCTAGGGAAAGCTACGAGCAGTACTTC
j_call: TRBJ2-7
v_call: TRBV4-1
clone_size: .
d_call: .

cdr3_aa: CASGVREDSPLHF
cdr3_nt: TGTGCCAGCGGAGTCAGGGAAGATTCACCCCTCCACTTT
j_call: TRBJ1-6
v_call: TRBV27
clone_size: .
d_call: .

cdr3_aa: CASSVSPGVQETQYF
cdr3_nt: TGTGCCAGCAGCGTTTCGCCTGGGGTACAAGAGACCCAGTACTTC
j_call: TRBJ2-5
v_call: TRBV9
clone_size: .
d_call: .

cdr3_aa: CSVGDRAYEQYF
cdr3_nt: TGCAGCGTTGGGGACAGGGCCTACGAGCAGTACTTC
j_call: TRBJ2-7
v_call: TRBV29-1
clone_size: .
d_call: TRBD1

cdr3_aa: CASTQGSTANYGYTF
cdr3_nt: TGTGCCAGCACCCAAGGATCGACGGCAAACTATGGCTACACCTTC
j_call: TRBJ1-2
v_call: TRBV7-8
clone_size: once
d_call: .

cdr3_aa: CASSLVGASTDTQYF
cdr3_nt: TGCGCCAGCAGCTTGGTAGGGGCTAGCACAGATACGCAGTATTTT
j_call: TRBJ2-3
v_call: TRBV5-1
clone_size: .
d_call: .

cdr3_aa: CASSPLGTGNTEAFF
cdr3_nt: TGTGCCAGCAGTCCCCTTGGGACAGGGAACACTGAAGCTTTCTTT
j_call: TRBJ1-1
v_call: TRBV25-1
clone_size: .
d_call: TRBD1

cdr3_aa: CASIQPGAEAFF
cdr3_nt: TGTGCCAGTATACAACCGGGGGCTGAAGCTTTCTTT
j_call: TRBJ1-1
v_call: TRBV19
clone_size: .
d_call: .

cdr3_aa: CASSQDLGHLNTEAFF
cdr3_nt: TGTGCCAGCAGCCAGGACCTGGGACACCTGAACACTGAAGCTTTCTTT
j_call: TRBJ1-1
v_call: TRBV14
clone_size: .
d_call: .

cdr3_aa: CSASGNTEAFF
cdr3_nt: TGCAGTGCTAGTGGAAACACTGAAGCTTTCTTT
j_call: TRBJ1-1
v_call: TRBV20-1
clone_size: once
d_call: .

cdr3_aa: CASSLLEGDNEKLFF
cdr3_nt: TGCGCCAGCAGCCTTCTTGAGGGAGATAATGAAAAACTGTTTTTT
j_call: TRBJ1-4
v_call: TRBV4-1
clone_size: .
d_call: .

cdr3_aa: CASGFPQGGNTEAFF
cdr3_nt: TGTGCTAGTGGTTTCCCACAGGGGGGAAACACTGAAGCTTTCTTT
j_call: TRBJ1-1
v_call: TRBV12-5
clone_size: .
d_call: TRBD1

cdr3_aa: CASSVGDFPRSYEQYF
cdr3_nt: TGTGCCAGCAGCGTAGGGGACTTCCCGAGGAGCTACGAGCAGTACTTC
j_call: TRBJ2-7
v_call: TRBV9
clone_size: .
d_call: .

cdr3_aa: CASSLSPGAGGRFF
cdr3_nt: TGTGCCAGCAGCTTATCCCCCGGGGCAGGGGGTCGGTTCTTC
j_call: TRBJ2-1
v_call: TRBV11-3
clone_size: .
d_call: TRBD1

cdr3_aa: CATSLRTGLNEQFF
cdr3_nt: TGTGCCACCAGCCTTCGGACAGGCCTAAATGAGCAGTTCTTC
j_call: TRBJ2-1
v_call: TRBV15
clone_size: .
d_call: TRBD1

cdr3_aa: CASSEAWGGQPQHF
cdr3_nt: TGTGCCAGCAGTGAAGCCTGGGGAGGCCAGCCCCAGCATTTT
j_call: TRBJ1-5
v_call: TRBV2
clone_size: few
d_call: .

cdr3_aa: CASSLTRYSNQPQHF
cdr3_nt: TGTGCCAGCAGTCTGACACGTTATAGCAATCAGCCCCAGCATTTT
j_call: TRBJ1-5
v_call: TRBV27
clone_size: once
d_call: .

cdr3_aa: CASSSHGSIGYTF
cdr3_nt: TGTGCCAGCAGTAGCCACGGGTCTATAGGCTACACCTTC
j_call: TRBJ1-2
v_call: TRBV28
clone_size: .
d_call: .

cdr3_aa: CASSSSGTGYGYTF
cdr3_nt: TGTGCCAGCAGTTCTTCCGGGACCGGCTATGGCTACACCTTC
j_call: TRBJ1-2
v_call: TRBV27
clone_size: .
d_call: .

cdr3_aa: CASSLTGGRGTYNEQFF
cdr3_nt: TGTGCCAGCAGCTTGACGGGCGGAAGGGGTACCTACAATGAGCAGTTCTTC
j_call: TRBJ2-1
v_call: TRBV5-4
clone_size: .
d_call: .

cdr3_aa: CASSLATEAFF
cdr3_nt: TGTGCCAGCAGCTTAGCCACGGAAGCTTTCTTT
j_call: TRBJ1-1
v_call: TRBV7-9
clone_size: .
d_call: .

cdr3_aa: CASSLGYGSEQYF
cdr3_nt: TGTGCCAGCAGCTTAGGTTACGGGAGCGAGCAGTACTTC
j_call: TRBJ2-7
v_call: TRBV11-3
clone_size: .
d_call: .

cdr3_aa: CASSDTPPQHF
cdr3_nt: TGTGCCAGCAGTGACACTCCGCCCCAGCATTTT
j_call: TRBJ1-5
v_call: TRBV6-1
clone_size: few
d_call: .

cdr3_aa: CASSLGNTDTQYF
cdr3_nt: TGTGCCAGCAGCTTGGGGAACACAGATACGCAGTATTTT
j_call: TRBJ2-3
v_call: TRBV5-4
clone_size: .
d_call: .